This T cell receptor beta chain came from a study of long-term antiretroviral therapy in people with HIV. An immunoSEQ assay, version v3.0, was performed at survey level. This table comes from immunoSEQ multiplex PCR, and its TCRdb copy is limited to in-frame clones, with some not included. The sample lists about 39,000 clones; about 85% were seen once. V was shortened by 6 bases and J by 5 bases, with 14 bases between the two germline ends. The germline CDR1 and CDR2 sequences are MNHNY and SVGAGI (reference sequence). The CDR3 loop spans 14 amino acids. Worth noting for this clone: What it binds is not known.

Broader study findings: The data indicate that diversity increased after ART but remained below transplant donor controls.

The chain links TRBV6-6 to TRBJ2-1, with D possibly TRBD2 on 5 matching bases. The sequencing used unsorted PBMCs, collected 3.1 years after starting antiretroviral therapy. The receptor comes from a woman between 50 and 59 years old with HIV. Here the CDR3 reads CASRGLNTNNEQFF. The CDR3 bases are TGTGCCAGCAGAGGACTTAACACTAACAATGAGCAGTTCTTC.